The clone carrying this TCR beta chain came up many times. Its antigen is undetermined. This record belongs to a study of blood T cells in healthy people across ages. As for the study in general: Researchers report that template switching captured about one barcoded beta molecule per two T cells.

For the second PCR, which ran for roughly 6 to 12 cycles, a sample-barcoded 5' primer and a J-beta primer mix were used. One entry per CDR3 protein, called by TCRdb with MiXCR from the 5' RACE reads. The sample shows hundreds of thousands of distinct CDR3 sequences, around 36% of them seen only once. The germline CDR1 and CDR2 sequences are MNHNY and SVGAGI (reference sequence). The CDR3 is made up of 15 amino acids. The V gene end was trimmed by 5 bases and the J gene end by 2 bases; junction bases not matched to a gene: 6. Study-wide results and caveats: Estimated diversity across one million T cells was deemed an underestimate. There was a strong correlation between TCR beta diversity and naive T cell percentage.

The clonotype comes from a man aged 18 to 29 in good health. The chain employs TRBV6-6 and TRBJ1-5; 7 bases are shared with TRBD1. The material sequenced was blood. CDR3 protein: CASSMTGPRNQPQHF. The CDR3 nucleotides read TGTGCCAGCAGTATGACAGGGCCTCGCAATCAGCCCCAGCATTTT.